This T cell receptor (beta chain) was documented in a study of T cell clonotyping in hematopoietic cell transplantation (dated by TCRdb to 2020 to 2022). Notes on the research overall: The study collected roughly 150 blood samples from 35 consecutive transplant recipients and their related donors. Recruitment of patients was conducted between 2015 and early 2017, and follow-up was continued until September 2020 or death. The paper's findings and limits, for the study overall: The sample size was limited, and because cells were not sorted, the contributions of CD4 and CD8 repertoires could not be separated. A decrease in recipient TCR diversity was observed after transplant, and a progressive increase in pathologically expanded clonotypes was seen from day 30 to day 180. Donor and pretransplant recipient Inverse Simpson Index values predicted broader posttransplant TCR repertoire diversity. Recipient repertoires showed only a small fraction of overlap with donor repertoires, and over 95% appeared de novo at the given depth.

A remark on this clone: What antigen it recognizes has not been identified. Base quality data are lacking; no much larger clone is found one base away.

With the immunoSEQ assay, which is a bias-controlled multiplex PCR relying on V- and J-specific primers, TCR beta CDR3 regions were amplified from genomic DNA. In a second PCR step, the CDR3 amplicons were tagged with a proprietary barcode plus Illumina adapter sequences. CDR3 libraries were sequenced on an Illumina MiSeq instrument. The authors' analysis ran thus. Export and quality control were handled in immunoSEQ Analyzer 3.0, while downstream analyses relied on R Bioconductor and Immunarch. Only productive rearrangements in the normalized downsampled data set were used to calculate repertoire metrics. In the normalized cohort, clonotypes with more than 5 templates were defined as pathologically expanded. Repertoire diversity was measured with the Inverse Simpson Index. CMV-specificity analyses were carried out on the non-normalized data set to capture all clonotypes. TCRdb mirrors the immuneACCESS table, restricted to in-frame sequences. Some clones are absent from its copies; in checked studies, under half trace to an unresolved V gene, and the reason for the others is unknown. For V, J and clone size, that table is used; D and trimming come from the DNA. The sample yields 10,000 to 15,000 clones; 72% were counted once. In total, the top ten clones hold 14% to 15% of the sample.

Taken from the germline V gene, the CDR1 and CDR2 loops are SGHRS and YFSETQ. The CDR3, cysteine through phenylalanine, is 15 amino acids long. Just the 45-base CDR3 DNA is kept, in frame starting at base 1. The junction carries 8 bases between V and J, which are trimmed by 2 bases and 0 bases respectively. Interpreted using the paper, the time point label stands for: 180 days after allo-HCT. Blood samples were obtained from recipients approximately 28 days before transplant and at days 30, 100 and 180 after transplant. Nuclei Lysis Solution was used to extract genomic DNA from fresh or cryopreserved unfractionated peripheral blood mononuclear cells.

The sequence is built from TRBV5-1 and TRBJ1-4; a confident D gene designation cannot be given. The source was peripheral blood mononuclear cells, collected 180 days after allogeneic stem cell transplant. The clonotype comes from a male patient between 60 and 69 years old who had an allogeneic stem cell transplant from an unrelated donor, so the T cells may come from the graft donor. Some clones in this sample may be carry-over from other donors' samples. The CDR3 corresponds to CASSLATATNEKLFF. At the DNA level, the sequence is TGCGCCAGCAGCTTAGCGACGGCAACTAATGAAAAACTGTTTTTT.